This passage covers 25 T cell receptor beta chains from one sample sequenced in a study of blood T cell repertoires in COVID-19. TCRdb's copy holds only in-frame clones and misses some; the assay was immunoSEQ multiplex PCR. The repertoire holds 650,000 to 800,000 clones, with approximately 90% as singletons. Input material: peripheral blood. The receptor source for this set is a woman aged 18-29 years with acute or convalescent COVID-19.

V and J are TRBV21-1 and TRBJ2-1; the table's D call, TRBD1, has no DNA check behind it. TRBV21-1 is termed a pseudogene. This CDR3 comprises 17 residues. The CDR3 loop reads CASSGRLQVRCYNEQFF. CDR3 bases: TGTGCCAGCAGCGGCCGGCTTCAGGTTCGTTGCTACAATGAGCAGTTCTTC.

The chain links TRBV19 to TRBJ2-1; D possibly corresponds to TRBD1 (6 bases). V dropped 3 bases and J dropped 1 base, with 13 bases sitting between them. CDR1 and CDR2 from the germline V gene are LNHDA and SQIVND (reference sequence). This CDR3 contains 16 residues. The CDR3 DNA reads as TGTGCCAGTAGTATCGGATGGGACACGTCCTACAATGAGCAGTTCTTC. The encoded protein is CASSIGWDTSYNEQFF.

J is TRBJ2-6 and V is TRBV3-1 (or the pseudogene TRBV3-2); D may be TRBD2 (5 bases). The V end lost 0 bases, the J end lost 4 bases, and 10 bases lay between the germline ends. The CDR3 sequence is 16 residues long. Germline V gene lookup returns CDR1 LGHDT and CDR2 YNNKEL (reference sequence). The CDR3 is CASSQEPGVGANVLTF. The CDR3 DNA follows: TGTGCCAGCAGCCAAGAACCCGGGGTCGGGGCCAACGTCCTGACTTTC.

V gene TRBV28 combines with J gene TRBJ2-2; tentatively, D is TRBD2 (6 bases). Looked up from germline, CDR1 is MDHEN and CDR2 is SYDVKM. The CDR3 runs to 14 residues. V dropped 6 bases and J dropped 3 bases, with 11 bases sitting between them. The CDR3 is CASSTWGDTGELFF. The CDR3 DNA reads TGTGCCAGCAGCACCTGGGGGGACACCGGGGAGCTGTTTTTT.

This chain links TRBV5-5 with TRBJ1-2, with D unresolved. The CDR3 sequence is 15 residues long. Germline CDR1 is SGHKS and CDR2 is YYEKEE (reference sequence). V lost 4 bases to trimming and J lost 0 bases, with 13 bases between them. For the CDR3, the DNA is TGTGCCAGCAGCCCCAAATGGGCCTCTAACTATGGCTACACCTTC. This translates into CASSPKWASNYGYTF.

The genes are TRBV28 and TRBJ1-4; 7 bases are a match to TRBD1. The CDR3 is 13 amino acids. V shed 8 bases, J shed 5 bases, and the junction held 5 bases outside the gene matches. The germline gives CDR1 MDHEN, CDR2 SYDVKM. This CDR3 reads CASGEQGNEKLFF. DNA for the CDR3: TGTGCCAGCGGCGAACAGGGGAATGAAAAACTGTTTTTT.

The chain uses TRBV3-1 (or the pseudogene TRBV3-2) and TRBJ2-7, with D uncertain. V dropped 4 bases and J dropped 0 bases, with 13 bases sitting between them. Germline CDR1 is LGHDT and CDR2 is YNNKEL (reference sequence). The CDR3 is 15 amino acids. CDR3 protein: CASSPDTPDSYEQYF. The CDR3 nucleotides are TGTGCCAGCAGCCCAGACACTCCCGACTCCTACGAGCAGTACTTC.

The chain carries TRBV9 and TRBJ2-3; the D gene is possibly TRBD2 (6 bases). Trimming stripped 0 bases from V and 2 bases from J, with 13 bases between. Germline assignment: CDR1 SGDLS and CDR2 YYNGEE. This CDR3 comprises 16 residues. The CDR3 bases are TGTGCCAGCAGCGTAGGACTAGTAGGGATCACAGATACGCAGTATTTT. Protein: CASSVGLVGITDTQYF.

This clone was observed once. V usage is TRBV6-6 and J usage is TRBJ1-2, with D uncertain. V lost 6 bases and J 6 bases, leaving 23 bases between the germline ends. This CDR3 contains 16 residues. Germline V gene data show CDR1 as MNHNY and CDR2 as SVGAGI (reference sequence). CDR3 in amino acids: CASSYLRSTVENGYTF. The CDR3 nucleotides are TGTGCCAGCAGCTATCTACGGTCTACAGTTGAGAATGGCTACACCTTC.

CDR3: CASSPLQGDTEAFF. DNA for the CDR3: TGTGCCAGCAGCCCACTTCAGGGTGACACTGAAGCTTTCTTT. The chain is built from TRBV3-1 (or the pseudogene TRBV3-2) and TRBJ1-1, with TRBD1 as a possible D gene (5 bases). This CDR3 has 14 residues. Germline lookup yields CDR1 LGHDT and CDR2 YNNKEL (reference sequence). The ends were cut back, 4 bases at V and 3 bases at J, with 12 bases in the middle.

This chain joins TRBV18 and TRBJ2-1; possibly TRBD2 for D (7 bases). The V end was cut by 6 bases, the J end by 9 bases, with 18 bases between. This CDR3 comprises 14 residues. Germline lookup yields CDR1 KGHSH and CDR2 LQKENI. For the CDR3, the DNA is TGTGCCAGCTCCCCAAACCAGGGAGGGGGTGAGCAGTTCTTC. Its protein is CASSPNQGGGEQFF. Supplemented by reference TRBV18 and TRBJ2-1, the full variable domain reads NAGVMQNPRHLVRRRGQEARLRCSPMKGHSHVYWYRQLPEEGLKFMVYLQKENIIDESGMPKERFSAEFPKEGPSILRIQQVVRGDSAAYFCASSPNQGGGEQFFGPGTRLTVL.

CDR3 nucleotides: TGTGCCAGCAGTGACAGCTCCATGAACACTGAAGCTTTCTTT. It specifies CASSDSSMNTEAFF. The chain joins TRBV28 to TRBJ1-1; D may be TRBD1 (5 bases). The CDR3 is 14 residues long. V was pared by 5 bases and J by 0 bases, with 10 bases between. Germline assignment: CDR1 MDHEN and CDR2 SYDVKM.

This rearrangement joins TRBV18 to TRBJ2-3, with 9 bases fitting TRBD1. CDR1 is KGHSH and CDR2 is LQKENI in the germline V gene. V trimming: 2 bases; J trimming: 3 bases; junction bases outside the gene matches: 6. The CDR3 runs to 16 residues. CDR3 nucleotide sequence: TGTGCCAGCTCACCAGACAGGGGGTATTTGACAGATACGCAGTATTTT. Its translation is CASSPDRGYLTDTQYF. Full variable domain (remainder filled in from reference TRBV18 and TRBJ2-3): NAGVMQNPRHLVRRRGQEARLRCSPMKGHSHVYWYRQLPEEGLKFMVYLQKENIIDESGMPKERFSAEFPKEGPSILRIQQVVRGDSAAYFCASSPDRGYLTDTQYFGPGTRLTVL.

This clone was found a few times. The rearrangement joins TRBV5-4 to TRBJ1-2; 7 bases fit TRBD1. The length of the CDR3 is 15 residues. Germline CDR1 reads SGHNT; CDR2 reads YYREEE (reference sequence). Trimming removed 0 bases from V and 4 bases from J; junction bases left unmatched: 6. CDR3 region: CASSLAGRDSYGYTF. The DNA for the CDR3 is TGTGCCAGCAGCTTGGCCGGGAGGGACAGCTATGGCTACACCTTC. Drawing the rest from reference TRBV5-4 and TRBJ1-2, the complete variable domain is ETGVTQSPTHLIKTRGQQVTLRCSSQSGHNTVSWYQQALGQGPQFIFQYYREEENGRGNFPPRFSGLQFPNYSSELNVNALELDDSALYLCASSLAGRDSYGYTFGSGTRLTVV.

This clone has a count of ten or more. The chain joins TRBV6-1 to TRBJ1-2; 9 bases match TRBD1. V trimming: 2 bases; J trimming: 4 bases; junction bases outside the gene matches: 8. Germline CDR1 and CDR2: MNHNS and SASEGT. This CDR3 has 16 residues. CDR3 in DNA: TGTGCCAGCAGTGAATTACAGGGGGCGGGGGTCTATGGCTACACCTTC. Translated, it gives CASSELQGAGVYGYTF.

The chain recombines TRBV19 with TRBJ1-2, with 8 bases lining up with TRBD1. V shed 4 bases and J 2 bases; nucleotides not matched to a gene: 6. This CDR3 is 15 amino acids long. Germline V lookup: CDR1 LNHDA, CDR2 SQIVND (reference sequence). The CDR3 DNA follows: TGTGCCAGTAGTACAAGGACAGGGTTGAACTATGGCTACACCTTC. Amino acids: CASSTRTGLNYGYTF.

The genes are TRBV19 and TRBJ1-1; D is ambiguous. This CDR3 is built from 11 residues. V dropped 9 bases and J dropped 1 base, with 6 bases sitting between them. CDR1 and CDR2 (germline): LNHDA, SQIVND (reference sequence). The CDR3 DNA is TGTGCCAGCCTCAGGAACACTGAAGCTTTCTTT. Protein product: CASLRNTEAFF.

The rearrangement uses TRBV7-9 and TRBJ1-1; TRBD1 might be the D (5 bases). V dropped 5 bases and J dropped 3 bases, with 10 bases sitting between them. The length of the CDR3 is 13 residues. Germline V lookup: CDR1 SEHNR, CDR2 FQNEAQ (reference sequence). The CDR3 nucleotides read TGTGCCAGCAGCCCGAAAGGGGACACTGAAGCTTTCTTT. Its protein is CASSPKGDTEAFF.

The CDR3 bases are TGTGCCAGCAGCCCCCTAGCGGGGGGCTACACCGGGGAGCTGTTTTTT. Amino acid sequence: CASSPLAGGYTGELFF. The chain employs TRBV7-3 and TRBJ2-2; 11 nucleotides match TRBD2. The CDR3 totals 16 residues. The junction had 5 bases not matched to a gene; V was cut back by 5 bases and J by 3 bases. CDR1 is SGHTA and CDR2 is FQGTGA in the germline V gene.

CDR3 in DNA: TGTGCCAGCAGCTCTAGGACAGGCGGCGCTGAAGCTTTCTTT. It yields the protein CASSSRTGGAEAFF. The rearrangement joins TRBV7-2 to TRBJ1-1; 7 positions agree with TRBD1. The CDR3 is made up of 14 amino acids. The V segment lost 4 bases and the J segment 6 bases; nucleotides outside the gene matches: 8. Per germline, CDR1 SGHTA and CDR2 FQGNSA.

The genes are TRBV5-3 and TRBJ1-5; 7 nucleotides agree with TRBD1. Being an ORF, TRBV5-3 has a function that is uncertain. The CDR3 sequence is 16 residues long. V shed 7 bases and J 1 base; nucleotides not matched to a gene: 11. The CDR3 region has the DNA TGTGCCAGACCCCGTTGTGCAGGGGGAAGCAATCAGCCCCAGCATTTT. Translated, it gives CARPRCAGGSNQPQHF.

The CDR3 spells CASSSKQGANNQPQHF. DNA for the CDR3: TGTGCCAGCAGTTCAAAGCAGGGGGCAAACAATCAGCCCCAGCATTTT. V is TRBV7-8 and J is TRBJ1-5, with 8 nucleotides matching TRBD1. The V gene end was trimmed by 6 bases and the J gene end by 3 bases; junction bases not matched to a gene: 10. CDR1 and CDR2 (germline): SGHVS, FQNEAQ. The CDR3 is 16 amino acids.

J is TRBJ1-1 and V is TRBV27; 11 bases are a match to TRBD1. The CDR3 extends over 15 amino acids. Trimming cost V 7 bases and J 4 bases; bases outside gene matches: 8. The germline gives CDR1 MNHEY, CDR2 SMNVEV (reference sequence). The CDR3 sequence is CASTRLGTGGTEAFF. CDR3 in DNA: TGTGCCAGCACCAGACTAGGGACAGGGGGCACTGAAGCTTTCTTT.

This chain uses TRBV11-2 with TRBJ2-5, with 8 nucleotides matching TRBD1. Trimming cost V 5 bases and J 3 bases; bases outside gene matches: 2. There are 13 residues in the CDR3. From germline, CDR1 is SGHAT and CDR2 FQNNGV. The DNA for the CDR3 is TGTGCCAGCAGCCCGACAGGGGAAGAGACCCAGTACTTC. This gives the protein CASSPTGEETQYF.

The chain uses TRBV12-5 and TRBJ1-5; a weak D match, TRBD1 (5 bases). This CDR3 is 15 amino acids long. V dropped 3 bases and J dropped 3 bases, with 12 bases sitting between them. Per germline, CDR1 LGHNT and CDR2 FRNRAP. The CDR3 protein is CASGFTQGVNQPQHF. Written as DNA, the CDR3 is TGTGCTAGTGGTTTCACCCAGGGTGTCAATCAGCCCCAGCATTTT.